The 22 T cell receptor beta chains below all came from one sample that was sequenced in a study of T cells in Graves' hyperthyroidism and ophthalmopathy (dated by TCRdb to about 2019). Library method: multiplex PCR. Sequencing took place on an Illumina HiSeq 2000. TCR beta CDR3 regions were amplified from RNA transcripts. For the first round of RT-PCR on the TCR CDR3, the HTBI primer set was used together with the Qiagen OneStep RT-PCR kit. In TCRdb, the public reads were trimmed at Q25 with fastp and aligned with MiXCR, with productive beta chains retained. Entries are consolidated by CDR3 protein sequence, retaining the most common genes and DNA. Across this sample there are 650,000 to 800,000 distinct CDR3 sequences, with 40% to 55% seen only once. The ten top clones hold roughly 7.2% of the sample. Sequences were obtained from peripheral blood or thyroid tissue (not recorded which). These receptors were collected from an adult man with Graves' disease, either hyperthyroidism or ophthalmopathy (not recorded which).

This clonotype was observed a handful of times. This chain joins TRBV19 and TRBJ1-5; 9 nucleotides line up with TRBD1. Germline trimming cut 6 bases from V and 0 bases from J; bases unmatched to any gene: 6. Germline V lookup: CDR1 LNHDA, CDR2 SQIVND (reference sequence). There are 16 residues in the CDR3. The CDR3 region has the DNA TGTGCCAGTAGGACCGGGACAGGGCTTAGCAATCAGCCCCAGCATTTT. Translating it yields CASRTGTGLSNQPQHF.

The chain combines TRBV24-1 with TRBJ2-3, with 7 bases aligning to TRBD2. The CDR3 has 15 residues. With 3 bases clipped from V and 2 bases from J, the junction kept 4 bases outside the gene matches. Per germline, CDR1 KGHDR and CDR2 SFDVKD. CDR3 nucleotides: TGTGCCACCAGTGATACGGGACTAAACACAGATACGCAGTATTTT. Amino acids: CATSDTGLNTDTQYF.

In this sample, this clonotype turned up many times. The CDR3 loop is CAILEQGWKGYTF. The CDR3 DNA reads as TGTGCCATCTTGGAGCAGGGCTGGAAGGGCTACACCTTC. V usage is TRBV10-3 and J usage is TRBJ1-2; tentative D call: TRBD1 (5 bases). The germline gives CDR1 ENHRY, CDR2 SYGVKD. The ends were cut back, 8 bases at V and 8 bases at J, with 18 bases in the middle. The CDR3 consists of 13 residues.

The chain combines TRBV7-2 with TRBJ2-7; 8 bases match TRBD1. With 6 bases clipped from V and 3 bases from J, the junction kept 10 bases outside the gene matches. The CDR3 consists of 15 residues. Germline loops: CDR1 SGHTA, CDR2 FQGNSA. The chain's CDR3 is CASSLSDRAHYEQYF. The DNA for the CDR3 is TGTGCCAGCAGTTTATCGGACAGGGCACACTACGAGCAGTACTTC.

The chain uses TRBV25-1 and TRBJ2-7; D is undetermined. The CDR3 is 11 amino acids. Trimming took off 7 bases at V and 6 bases at J, with 10 bases between the two ends. Germline values: CDR1 MGHDK, CDR2 SYGVNS. The CDR3 here is CASTPGFEQYF. The CDR3 bases are TGTGCCAGCACCCCGGGTTTCGAGCAGTACTTC.

V is TRBV5-1 and J is TRBJ2-7; 9 bases are a match to TRBD2. In germline, CDR1 is SGHRS, CDR2 YFSETQ. The trim removed 4 bases at V and 0 bases at J, leaving 2 bases unmatched. The CDR3 sequence is 14 residues long. This CDR3 reads CASSRLADSYEQYF. The CDR3 DNA follows: TGCGCCAGCAGCCGACTAGCGGACTCCTACGAGCAGTACTTC.

This clonotype was seen only once. The V call is TRBV6-1, the J call TRBJ1-5; D gene uncertain. The CDR3 is made up of 14 amino acids. Trimming took off 7 bases at V and 7 bases at J, with 17 bases between the two ends. Germline V gene data show CDR1 as MNHNS and CDR2 as SASEGT. The CDR3 protein is CASTTEIRHQPQHF. As DNA, the CDR3 is TGTGCCAGCACCACAGAGATCCGACACCAGCCCCAGCATTTT.

This clonotype has only a few counts. V and J are TRBV7-2 and TRBJ1-3; D is unresolved. Germline CDR1 SGHTA, CDR2 FQGNSA. V was clipped by 7 bases and J by 3 bases, with 16 bases between them. CDR3 length: 15 residues. The CDR3 reads CASNQMAGDGNTIYF. The CDR3 DNA sequence: TGTGCCAGCAACCAGATGGCTGGAGATGGAAACACCATATATTTT.

This clonotype has more than one count but fewer than ten. This rearrangement joins TRBV12-3 or TRBV12-4 to TRBJ2-7; D is ambiguous. The CDR3 covers 13 residues. The ends were cut back, 3 bases at V and 4 bases at J, with 10 bases in the middle. CDR3 coding DNA: TGTGCCAGCAGTTTGGCCTTTGATTACGAGCAGTACTTC. Residues: CASSLAFDYEQYF.

V usage is TRBV2 and J usage is TRBJ2-2; D ambiguous. The CDR3 length is 15 residues. Germline assignment: CDR1 SNHLY and CDR2 FYNNEI. V was pared by 5 bases and J by 5 bases, with 15 bases between. This CDR3 is CASSSADGKTGELFF. For the CDR3, the DNA is TGTGCCAGCAGTTCCGCGGACGGAAAAACCGGGGAGCTGTTTTTT. Combining the CDR3 with reference TRBV2 and TRBJ2-2 gives the whole variable domain EPEVTQTPSHQVTQMGQEVILRCVPISNHLYFYWYRQILGQKVEFLVSFYNNEISEKSEIFDDQFSVERPDGSNFTLKIRSTKLEDSAMYFCASSSADGKTGELFFGEGSRLTVL.

CDR3 in amino acids: CASSIQSANTEAFF. As DNA, the CDR3 is TGTGCCAGTAGTATTCAATCAGCGAACACTGAAGCTTTCTTT. V is TRBV19 and J is TRBJ1-1, with D unclear. Trimming stripped 3 bases from V and 1 base from J, with 9 bases between. Germline V gives CDR1 LNHDA, CDR2 SQIVND (reference sequence). This CDR3 has 14 residues. Based on the CDR3 plus reference TRBV19 and TRBJ1-1, the full variable domain is DGGITQSPKYLFRKEGQNVTLSCEQNLNHDAMYWYRQDPGQGLRLIYYSQIVNDFQKGDIAEGYSVSREKKESFPLTVTSAQKNPTAFYLCASSIQSANTEAFFGQGTRLTVV.

The V and J genes are TRBV11-1 and TRBJ2-5; D may be TRBD2 (5 bases). This CDR3 has 15 residues. V lost 0 bases to trimming and J lost 4 bases, with 12 bases between them. Germline V gene sequence: CDR1 SGHAT, CDR2 FQDESV (reference sequence). DNA for the CDR3: TGTGCCAGCAGCTTAGCTAGAGTGGCGGGAGAGACCCAGTACTTC. Encoded protein: CASSLARVAGETQYF.

This clonotype was recorded once. The J gene is TRBJ2-5, the V gene TRBV24-1; D assignment may be TRBD1 or TRBD2 (6 bases each). The V end was cut by 3 bases, the J end by 5 bases, with 15 bases between. Per the germline V gene, CDR1 is KGHDR and CDR2 is SFDVKD. There are 15 residues in the CDR3. As DNA, the CDR3 is TGTGCCACCAGTGATGCACGGGGGCGCGGGGAGACCCAGTACTTC. This gives the protein CATSDARGRGETQYF.

In regard to this clonotype: Given a much more abundant clone one base away, this may be a read error. V and J are TRBV29-1 and TRBJ2-5; D not certain. The CDR3 loop spans 12 amino acids. Germline CDR1 and CDR2: SQVTM and ANQGSEA. V was pared by 2 bases and J by 5 bases, with 9 bases between. The CDR3 protein is CSVEQGWETQYF. The CDR3, as DNA: TGCAGCGTTGAACAAGGGTGGGAGACCCAGTACTTC.

The chain recombines TRBV7-3 with TRBJ2-5, with TRBD1 identical over 8 bases. Looked up from germline, CDR1 is SGHTA and CDR2 is FQGTGA. V shed 3 bases, J shed 1 base, and the junction held 4 bases outside the gene matches. This CDR3 has 15 amino acids. The CDR3 protein is CASSFDRGPQETQYF. The DNA of the CDR3 is TGTGCCAGCAGCTTCGACAGGGGACCCCAAGAGACCCAGTACTTC.

V usage is TRBV9 and J usage is TRBJ1-4, with 10 bases lining up with TRBD1. J lost 8 bases, V lost 10 bases, and 5 bases had no gene match. The CDR3 runs to 12 residues. Germline V gene lookup returns CDR1 SGDLS and CDR2 YYNGEE. The CDR3 region has the DNA TGTGCCCTCGGGACAGGGGTCGAAAAACTGTTTTTT. It is translated as CALGTGVEKLFF. Drawing the rest from reference TRBV9 and TRBJ1-4, the complete variable domain is DSGVTQTPKHLITATGQRVTLRCSPRSGDLSVYWYQQSLDQGLQFLIQYYNGEERAKGNILERFSAQQFPDLHSELNLSSLELGDSALYFCALGTGVEKLFFGSGTQLSVL.

This chain joins TRBV14 and TRBJ1-1; D is uncertain. The CDR3 runs 13 residues. The V gene lost 3 bases and the J gene lost 2 bases, with 7 bases spanning the gap. Looked up from germline, CDR1 is SGHDN and CDR2 is FVKESK. The CDR3 sequence is CASSQKINTEAFF. CDR3 DNA: TGTGCCAGCAGCCAGAAGATTAACACTGAAGCTTTCTTT.

This clonotype was seen many times. The chain combines TRBV12-3 or TRBV12-4 with TRBJ1-2; D remains unclear. The CDR3 contains 13 residues. Trimming stripped 6 bases from V and 8 bases from J, with 16 bases between. CDR3 DNA: TGTGCCAGCAGATCGGATCGGGAATCCGGCTACACCTTC. Its translation is CASRSDRESGYTF.

This rearrangement joins TRBV20-1 to TRBJ1-3; D unresolved. The V gene lost 5 bases and the J gene lost 7 bases, with 12 bases spanning the gap. Germline lookup yields CDR1 DFQATT and CDR2 SNEGSKA (reference sequence). This CDR3 is 12 amino acids long. The CDR3 region is CSAVSGMNTIYF. The CDR3 coding sequence is TGCAGTGCTGTGAGCGGCATGAACACCATATATTTT.

This clonotype was seen a handful of times. This chain links TRBV19 with TRBJ2-7, with unresolved D. The CDR3 length is 13 residues. The germline gives CDR1 LNHDA, CDR2 SQIVND (reference sequence). V was clipped by 1 base and J by 5 bases, with 9 bases between them. DNA of the CDR3: TGTGCCAGTAGTATAGCTGCCCAGGACGAGCAGTACTTC. Translation gives CASSIAAQDEQYF.

Details on this clonotype: This sequence may be a read error, since a much larger clone differs from it by one base. The chain links TRBV19 to TRBJ1-5; TRBD1 is a possible D gene (6 bases). Germline V gene data show CDR1 as LNHDA and CDR2 as SQIVND (reference sequence). V was cut by 4 bases and J by 4 bases, with 11 bases left in between. The CDR3 runs to 14 residues. CDR3 coding DNA: TGTGCCAGTAGTAACAGGGTCCCGAATCAGCCCCAGCATTTT. This codes for CASSNRVPNQPQHF.

This clonotype was seen more than once but under ten times. In DNA, the CDR3 is TGCGCCAGCAGCCAAGAGGTATCCTACGAGCAGTACTTC. It yields the protein CASSQEVSYEQYF. The V call is TRBV4-1, the J call TRBJ2-7; D ambiguous. Per the germline V gene, CDR1 is MGHRA and CDR2 is YSYEKL. The V and J ends lost 0 bases and 1 base respectively, with 4 bases between them. The CDR3 runs 13 residues.